The 29 T cell receptor beta chains below come from one sample, sequenced in a study of technical replicates of blood from several donors. Sequencing used immunoSEQ multiplex PCR; TCRdb keeps in-frame clones, though not all of them. The sample has 95,000 to 100,000 clones; over 90% are singletons. Sequences were obtained from T cells isolated from PBMCs. Receptor source: a human donor in good health.

This chain uses TRBV4-1 with TRBJ2-7; 9 bases align to TRBD2. V lost 1 base, J lost 0 bases, and 10 bases stayed unmatched. The CDR3 is 18 amino acids. Germline CDR1 MGHRA, CDR2 YSYEKL. In DNA form, the CDR3 reads TGCGCCAGCAGCCAAGTTGGGGCAGCGGGAGGTAGCTCCTACGAGCAGTACTTC. It yields the protein CASSQVGAAGGSSYEQYF.

This clone was seen only once. The chain combines TRBV6-8 with TRBJ2-7; TRBD2 matches at 10 bases. Germline values: CDR1 MNHGY, CDR2 SAAAGT. CDR3 length: 15 residues. The ends lost 4 bases at V and 6 bases at J; junction bases unmatched: 9. CDR3 sequence (DNA): TGTGCCAGCAGTTGGAAGAAGCGGGAGGGGGGCGAGCAGTACTTC. The encoded protein is CASSWKKREGGEQYF.

CDR3: CASSLTGQNTGELFF. In DNA form, the CDR3 reads TGCGCCAGCAGCTTGACGGGACAGAACACCGGGGAGCTGTTTTTT. The chain uses TRBV5-1 and TRBJ2-2, with a possible D match to TRBD1 (6 bases). CDR3 length: 15 amino acids. Trimming removed 1 base at V and 1 base at J, with 8 bases between. Germline CDR1 reads SGHRS; CDR2 reads YFSETQ.

The chain links TRBV21-1 to TRBJ2-1; the D call in the table, TRBD2, was not verified against the DNA. TRBV21-1 is flagged as a pseudogene. This CDR3 has 11 amino acids. The CDR3: CASSRGDEQFF. For the CDR3, the DNA is TGTGCCAGCAGCAGGGGGGATGAGCAGTTCTTC.

This chain connects TRBV10-1 to TRBJ2-7; D is ambiguous. The CDR3 has 12 amino acids. Germline CDR1 reads WNHNN; CDR2 reads SYGVQD (reference sequence). V lost 6 bases and J 7 bases, leaving 13 bases between the germline ends. The CDR3 DNA reads as TGCGCCAGCAGCCCCCACGTCGGGGAGCAGTACTTC. Translating it yields CASSPHVGEQYF.

This clone appeared once. The V call is TRBV4-2, the J call TRBJ2-5; D ambiguous. Germline values: CDR1 LGHNA, CDR2 YNFKEQ. V was trimmed by 3 bases and J by 5 bases, leaving 22 bases between them. The CDR3 runs to 17 residues. The CDR3 DNA is TGTGCCAGCAGCCATCTCCCTCTCTTGCCCTCGGAGGAGACCCAGTACTTC. Residues: CASSHLPLLPSEETQYF.

This chain uses TRBV27 with TRBJ2-1; D is unclear. Trimming left V 3 bases short and J 2 bases short, with 11 bases between. The CDR3 is made up of 15 amino acids. Per the germline V gene, CDR1 is MNHEY and CDR2 is SMNVEV (reference sequence). Written as DNA, the CDR3 is TGTGCCAGCAGTTTGACCGCGGCCGCCTACAATGAGCAGTTCTTC. This gives the protein CASSLTAAAYNEQFF.

On this clone itself: Other DNA sequences in this sample translate to the same CDR3. This chain uses TRBV6-1 with TRBJ2-7; 8 bases are shared with TRBD1. With V trimmed by 1 base and J by 3 bases, 5 bases remained unmatched. The CDR3 length is 15 residues. Per the germline V gene, CDR1 is MNHNS and CDR2 is SASEGT. The CDR3 protein is CASSEGTGPVYEQYF. CDR3 nucleotide sequence: TGTGCCAGCAGTGAAGGGACAGGGCCCGTCTACGAGCAGTACTTC.

This clone was seen a single time. The chain has TRBV7-3 and TRBJ2-7, with 9 bases aligning to TRBD2. The V and J ends lost 5 bases and 6 bases, in that order; junction bases with no gene match: 23. The CDR3 contains 19 residues. From germline, CDR1 is SGHTA and CDR2 FQGTGA. The CDR3: CASSRILKPGLAISGEQYF. CDR3 in DNA: TGTGCCAGCAGCCGTATCCTGAAACCGGGACTAGCAATTTCAGGCGAGCAGTACTTC.

A few counts support this clone. The rearrangement joins TRBV4-2 to TRBJ2-7, with 7 bases matching TRBD1. Unmatched junction bases numbered 8, after V lost 1 base and J lost 5 bases. This CDR3 has 15 residues. Germline V lookup: CDR1 LGHNA, CDR2 YNFKEQ. CDR3 bases: TGTGCCAGCAGCCAAGGCTTGACAGGGCAGCACGAGCAGTACTTC. This gives the protein CASSQGLTGQHEQYF.

Concerning this clone itself: Compared with germline, one end of the junction differs, possibly owing to a read error. V is TRBV7-7 and J is TRBJ2-7; the D gene is possibly TRBD1 (5 bases). CDR3 size: 13 residues. Looked up from germline, CDR1 is SSHAT and CDR2 is FNYEAQ (reference sequence). CDR3 sequence reads: CASSFGRDYEQYF. As DNA, the CDR3 is TGTGCTAGCAGCTTCGGCAGGGACTACGAGCAGTACTTC.

The rearrangement uses TRBV4-1 and TRBJ1-3; D is perhaps TRBD1 (5 bases). The CDR3 spans 14 residues. Germline V gives CDR1 MGHRA, CDR2 YSYEKL. V lost 1 base and J lost 6, with 10 bases in between. CDR3 sequence (DNA): TGCGCCAGCAGCCAAGCTGCGGGGGAAAACACCATATATTTT. This codes for CASSQAAGENTIYF.

The chain combines TRBV9 with TRBJ2-1, with a weak D call TRBD1 (5 bases). V dropped 3 bases and J dropped 0 bases, with 10 bases sitting between them. The CDR3 runs to 15 residues. In germline, CDR1 is SGDLS, CDR2 YYNGEE. CDR3 DNA sequence: TGTGCCAGCAGCGCACAGGACCTCTCCTACAATGAGCAGTTCTTC. Protein: CASSAQDLSYNEQFF.

In nucleotides, the CDR3 is TGTGCCAGCAGCTTGGCCTTGGGTTTGGCAGGGGAGGGGATGAACACTGAAGCTTTCTTT. Its translation is CASSLALGLAGEGMNTEAFF. The chain employs TRBV5-4 and TRBJ1-1; D is possibly TRBD1 (6 bases). CDR1 SGHNT and CDR2 YYREEE come from the germline V gene (reference sequence). V lost 0 bases, J lost 0 bases, and 24 bases lay in between. The CDR3 is made up of 20 amino acids.

This chain joins TRBV5-4 and TRBJ2-5, with 7 nucleotides matching TRBD1. J was trimmed by 5 bases and V by 4 bases; bases with no gene match: 5. Germline CDR1 SGHNT, CDR2 YYREEE (reference sequence). The CDR3 totals 13 residues. The CDR3: CASSPNRGETQYF. As DNA, the CDR3 is TGTGCCAGCAGCCCCAACAGGGGCGAGACCCAGTACTTC.

The chain joins TRBV7-9 to TRBJ1-2; no clear D. Germline V gives CDR1 SEHNR, CDR2 FQNEAQ (reference sequence). The length of the CDR3 is 15 residues. V lost 2 bases and J 5 bases, leaving 15 bases between the germline ends. The CDR3 DNA reads as TGTGCCAGCAGCTTATCGGGATTGGGGTTATATGGCTACACCTTC. It is translated as CASSLSGLGLYGYTF.

A remark on this clone: The sample has other DNA sequences that encode this CDR3 too. This rearrangement joins TRBV6-5 to TRBJ1-1; D is unresolved. V was clipped by 4 bases and J by 3 bases, with 9 bases between them. Germline V lookup: CDR1 MNHEY, CDR2 SVGAGI. The CDR3 has 13 amino acids. CDR3 residues: CASSFQEHTEAFF. The CDR3 coding sequence is TGTGCCAGCAGTTTTCAGGAACACACTGAAGCTTTCTTT.

This clone was recorded a few times. J is TRBJ1-5 and V is TRBV30; D ambiguous. With 7 bases removed from V and 4 bases from J, the gap between germline ends came to 14 bases. This CDR3 has 13 amino acids. CDR1 is GTSNPN, CDR2 SVGIG, per germline (reference sequence). The CDR3 sequence is CASGTNSNQPQHF. CDR3 DNA: TGTGCCTCAGGAACGAACAGTAATCAGCCCCAGCATTTT. Full variable domain (outside the CDR3, taken from reference TRBV30 and TRBJ1-5): SQTIHQWPATLVQPVGSPLSLECTVEGTSNPNLYWYRQAAGRGLQLLFYSVGIGQISSEVPQNLSASRPQDRQFILSSKKLLLSDSGFYLCASGTNSNQPQHFGDGTRLSIL.

The CDR3 DNA sequence: TGTGCCAGCAGCGTAGCAGGGGGCGGCGCCTGGTACGAGCAGTACTTC. This gives the protein CASSVAGGGAWYEQYF. This chain connects TRBV9 to TRBJ2-7; TRBD1 matches 8 bases. After removal of 0 bases from V and 4 bases from J, the junction contained 9 bases not matched to a gene. Germline CDR1 reads SGDLS; CDR2 reads YYNGEE. The CDR3 contains 16 residues.

This clone was seen just once. The rearrangement uses TRBV7-8 and TRBJ1-4; weak D call: TRBD1 (6 bases). Germline V lookup: CDR1 SGHVS, CDR2 FQNEAQ. The CDR3 covers 14 residues. V gave up 6 bases and J gave up 1 base, with 9 bases separating them. Here the CDR3 DNA reads TGTGCCAGCAGTAGGGGGGGAACTAATGAAAAACTGTTTTTT. Its protein is CASSRGGTNEKLFF.

This chain connects TRBV6-5 to TRBJ1-2; D unresolved. Looked up from germline, CDR1 is MNHEY and CDR2 is SVGAGI. The CDR3 totals 13 residues. V was clipped by 2 bases and J by 2 bases, with 6 bases between them. The CDR3: CASSYGQNYGYTF. Here the CDR3 DNA reads TGTGCCAGCAGTTACGGGCAGAACTATGGCTACACCTTC.

V gene TRBV15 combines with J gene TRBJ2-1, with 8 bases fitting TRBD1. CDR3 length: 15 amino acids. V trimming: 0 bases; J trimming: 8 bases; junction bases outside the gene matches: 6. Germline V gene sequence: CDR1 LNHNV, CDR2 YYDKDF (reference sequence). The CDR3 DNA reads as TGTGCCACCAGCAGAGATTTGGCAGGGGGCCATGAGCAGTTCTTC. Protein: CATSRDLAGGHEQFF. Looking up the rest from reference TRBV15 and TRBJ2-1 gives the full variable domain: DAMVIQNPRYQVTQFGKPVTLSCSQTLNHNVMYWYQQKSSQAPKLLFHYYDKDFNNEADTPDNFQSRRPNTSFCFLDIRSPGLGDTAMYLCATSRDLAGGHEQFFGPGTRLTVL.

This chain joins TRBV4-1 and TRBJ2-5; 7 bases align to TRBD1. The CDR3 covers 15 residues. The V and J ends lost 3 bases and 0 bases, in that order; junction bases with no gene match: 4. The germline gives CDR1 MGHRA, CDR2 YSYEKL. The CDR3 sequence: CASSHPGQDQETQYF. The CDR3 DNA reads TGCGCCAGCAGCCATCCTGGACAGGACCAAGAGACCCAGTACTTC.

A remark on this clone: Sequence at one end of the junction differs from germline and may be a read error. The chain is built from TRBV2 and TRBJ2-7; TRBD1 might be the D (6 bases). Germline V gene sequence: CDR1 SNHLY, CDR2 FYNNEI. The CDR3 is made up of 15 amino acids. In DNA form, the CDR3 reads TGTGCCAGCAGGGAAGACAGGATTGGAGTCTACGAGCAGTACTTC. This translates into CASREDRIGVYEQYF.

This sequence joins TRBV29-1 and TRBJ2-2; 7 positions match TRBD1. With 2 bases clipped from V and 1 base from J, the junction kept 1 base outside the gene matches. CDR3 size: 14 residues. The germline CDR1 and CDR2 sequences are SQVTM and ANQGSEA. The CDR3 sequence is CSVEQGVNTGELFF. The CDR3 DNA reads TGCAGCGTTGAACAGGGGGTGAACACCGGGGAGCTGTTTTTT.

The chain links TRBV5-1 to TRBJ1-6; D is ambiguous. V shed 0 bases and J shed 10 bases, with 17 bases lying between them. CDR1 and CDR2 from the germline V gene are SGHRS and YFSETQ. CDR3 length equals 16 residues. The CDR3 protein is CASSLARRAAGSPLHF. As DNA, the CDR3 is TGCGCCAGCAGCTTGGCCAGGAGGGCAGCTGGGTCACCCCTCCACTTT.

The V gene is TRBV7-9, the J gene TRBJ1-5; no reliable D call. The CDR3 sequence is 15 residues long. The V gene's germline CDR1 is SEHNR and CDR2 FQNEAQ (reference sequence). V lost 1 base to trimming and J lost 0 bases, with 7 bases between them. Here the CDR3 reads CASSLGWSSNQPQHF. CDR3 DNA: TGTGCCAGCAGCTTAGGGTGGAGTAGCAATCAGCCCCAGCATTTT.

The chain combines TRBV5-6 with TRBJ1-6; unclear D gene. Trimming removed 5 bases at V and 0 bases at J, with 15 bases between. The CDR3 runs 17 residues. Germline CDR1 and CDR2: SGHDT and YYEEEE. The CDR3 DNA follows: TGTGCCAGCAGTCCCGATACAGTGAGCTCCTATAATTCACCCCTCCACTTT. Amino acids: CASSPDTVSSYNSPLHF. Combining the CDR3 with reference TRBV5-6 and TRBJ1-6 gives the whole variable domain DAGVTQSPTHLIKTRGQQVTLRCSPKSGHDTVSWYQQALGQGPQFIFQYYEEEERQRGNFPDRFSGHQFPNYSSELNVNALLLGDSALYLCASSPDTVSSYNSPLHFGNGTRLTVT.

The chain is built from TRBV7-6 and TRBJ1-1; no clear D. There are 16 residues in the CDR3. The germline CDR1 and CDR2 sequences are SGHVS and FNYEAQ. V was pared by 1 base and J by 1 base, with 13 bases between. CDR3 loop: CASSLGIGQTNTEAFF. The CDR3 region has the DNA TGTGCCAGCAGCTTAGGAATTGGGCAAACGAACACTGAAGCTTTCTTT.